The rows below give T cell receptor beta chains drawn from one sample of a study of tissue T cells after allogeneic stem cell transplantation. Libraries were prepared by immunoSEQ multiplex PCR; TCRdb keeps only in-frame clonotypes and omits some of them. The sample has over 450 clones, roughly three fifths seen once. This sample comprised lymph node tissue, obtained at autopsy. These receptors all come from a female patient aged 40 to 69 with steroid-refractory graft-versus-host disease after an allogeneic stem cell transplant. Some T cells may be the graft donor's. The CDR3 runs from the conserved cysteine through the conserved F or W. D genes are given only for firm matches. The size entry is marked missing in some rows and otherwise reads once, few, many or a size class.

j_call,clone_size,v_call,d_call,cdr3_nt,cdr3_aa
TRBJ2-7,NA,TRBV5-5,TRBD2,TGTGCCAGCAGCTTGGGGTTAGCGGGAGTCTACGAGCAGTACTTC,CASSLGLAGVYEQYF
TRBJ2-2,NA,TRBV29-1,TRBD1,TGCAGCGTGGGGGACAGGGGGCCGTTCGCGAACACCGGGGAGCTGTTTTTT,CSVGDRGPFANTGELFF
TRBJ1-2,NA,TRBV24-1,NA,TGTGCCACCAGTGATTTTCGAGGGACTGACTACACCTTC,CATSDFRGTDYTF
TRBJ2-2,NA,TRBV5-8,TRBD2,TGTGCCAGCAGCCTATGGCGCGGGAGAAACACCGGGGAGCTGTTTTTT,CASSLWRGRNTGELFF
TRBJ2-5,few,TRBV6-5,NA,TGTGCCAGCAGTATCTTGTGGGGCGGAAAAGAGACCCAGTACTTC,CASSILWGGKETQYF
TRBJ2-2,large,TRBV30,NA,TGTGCCTGGAGCGTCTCATGGGCCGGGGAGCTGTTTTTT,CAWSVSWAGELFF
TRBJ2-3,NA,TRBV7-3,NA,TGTGCCAGCAGCCCCCGCCGGGAAGATACGCAGTATTTT,CASSPRREDTQYF
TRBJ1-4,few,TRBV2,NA,TGTGCCAGCAGTTCCCAGGACAGAGAACCTAATGAAAAACTGTTTTTT,CASSSQDREPNEKLFF
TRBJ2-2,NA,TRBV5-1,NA,TGCGCCAGCAGCTTGGGGGCGTCAGCGAACACCGGGGAGCTGTTTTTT,CASSLGASANTGELFF
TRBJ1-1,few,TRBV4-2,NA,TGTGCCAGCAGCCAACCCCTCCTTTTTACTAGTCTGGACACTGAAGCTTTCTTT,CASSQPLLFTSLDTEAFF
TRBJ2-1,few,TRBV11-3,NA,TGTGCCAGCAGCTTCTCAGGGGGAGGGTACAATGAGCAGTTCTTC,CASSFSGGGYNEQFF
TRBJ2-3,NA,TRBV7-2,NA,TGTGCCAGCAGAAGGAGGCCAGAGCTGAGCACAGATACGCAGTATTTT,CASRRRPELSTDTQYF
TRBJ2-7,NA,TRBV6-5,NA,TGTGCCAGCAGTTTTGGACCTCGGAACGAGCAGTACTTC,CASSFGPRNEQYF
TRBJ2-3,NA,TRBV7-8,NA,TGTGCCAGCAGCCCGTTCGGGACACTTTTTACAGATACGCAGTATTTT,CASSPFGTLFTDTQYF
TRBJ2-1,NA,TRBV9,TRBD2,TGTGCCAGCAGCGTACTAGCGGGAAACAATGAGCAGTTCTTC,CASSVLAGNNEQFF
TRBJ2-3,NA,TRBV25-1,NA,TGTGCCAGCAGTGACCTCAAGGATACGCAGTATTTT,CASSDLKDTQYF
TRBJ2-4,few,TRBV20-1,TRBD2,TGCAGTGCTAGAGATAAGCGGGGGCAGTACTTC,CSARDKRGQYF
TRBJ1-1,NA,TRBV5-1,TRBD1,TGCGCCAGCAGCGGACAGGGGGCGGGCACTGAAGCTTTCTTT,CASSGQGAGTEAFF
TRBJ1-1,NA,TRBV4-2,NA,TGTGCCAGCAGCCATGGTCAGTCGATCACTGAAGCTTTCTTT,CASSHGQSITEAFF
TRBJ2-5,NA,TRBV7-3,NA,TGTGCCAGCAGCTTGGCGGGGAGACGGGAGACCCAGTACTTC,CASSLAGRRETQYF
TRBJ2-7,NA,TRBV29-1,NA,TGCAGCGTCCGGGACGGTCGCTCCTACGAGCAGTACTTC,CSVRDGRSYEQYF
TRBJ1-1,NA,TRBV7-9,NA,TGTGCCAGCAGCTTTTACAGTGAAGCTTTCTTT,CASSFYSEAFF
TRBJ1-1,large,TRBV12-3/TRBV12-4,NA,TGTGCCAGCAGTTTAGGAGGTAACACTGAAGCTTTCTTT,CASSLGGNTEAFF
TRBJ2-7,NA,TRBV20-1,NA,TGCAGTGCCATATACAGCTACGAGCAGTACTTC,CSAIYSYEQYF
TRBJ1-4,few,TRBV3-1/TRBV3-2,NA,TGTGCCAGCAGCCAAGATCCCGGGTGGAGGGATGAAAAACTGTTTTTT,CASSQDPGWRDEKLFF
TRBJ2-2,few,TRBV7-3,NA,TGTGCCAGCAGCTTAACTAACACCGGGGAGCTGTTTTTT,CASSLTNTGELFF
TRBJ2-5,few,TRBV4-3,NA,TGCGCCAGCAGCCAAGGAGGTGGCGGCCTAGAGACCCAGTACTTC,CASSQGGGGLETQYF
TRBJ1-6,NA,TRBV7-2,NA,TGTGCCAGCAGGGCGGGCTCCTATAATTCACCCCTCCACTTT,CASRAGSYNSPLHF
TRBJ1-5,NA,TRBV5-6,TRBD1,TGTGCCAGCAGCTTCAGGGGGAGGTCAGGTCAGCCCCAGCATTTT,CASSFRGRSGQPQHF
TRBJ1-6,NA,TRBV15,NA,TGTGCCACCCAGGAGGGGCCTAATTCACCCCTCCACTTT,CATQEGPNSPLHF
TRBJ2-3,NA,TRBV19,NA,TGTGCCAGTAGTACCCTTTTTGGTCGGACGTCCCCCACAGATACGCAGTATTTT,CASSTLFGRTSPTDTQYF
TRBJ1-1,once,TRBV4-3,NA,TGCGCCAGCAGCCCTCGGGAGAACACTGAAGCTTTCTTT,CASSPRENTEAFF
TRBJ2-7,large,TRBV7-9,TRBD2,TGTGCCAGCAGCCGGTCGGGGACTAGCGGTATCTACGAGCAGTACTTC,CASSRSGTSGIYEQYF